This T cell receptor (beta chain) stems from a study of CD8+CD57+ T cells in acquired aplastic anemia. Overall study context: The sorted CD4+ and CD8+ cells yielded an average approximately 3.3 ug of DNA.

Germline V gives CDR1 MDHEN, CDR2 SYDVKM. V lost 0 bases, J lost 6 bases, and 6 bases lay in between. The CDR3 extends over 13 amino acids. The table lists this clonotype with a count of one. Genomic DNA, the template, was used for profiling of the TCR beta VDJ and CDR3. Using its own MiXCR run on the reads, TCRdb lists one record per CDR3 protein. The sample has approximately 58,000 distinct CDR3 sequences, around 57% seen once; the top ten hold 15% to 20%. The authors sequenced patients whose flow cytometry had shown CD8+CD57+ cell expansion. Sequencing was performed on sorted CD4+, CD8+, or CD8+CD57+ T cells (not recorded which) from PBMCs. This receptor was obtained from a human donor with aplastic anemia. V usage is TRBV28 and J usage is TRBJ2-1; D gene ambiguous. Written as DNA, the CDR3 is TGTGCCAGCAGTTTATGGGCAGGCAATGAGCAGTTCTTC. Protein sequence: CASSLWAGNEQFF.